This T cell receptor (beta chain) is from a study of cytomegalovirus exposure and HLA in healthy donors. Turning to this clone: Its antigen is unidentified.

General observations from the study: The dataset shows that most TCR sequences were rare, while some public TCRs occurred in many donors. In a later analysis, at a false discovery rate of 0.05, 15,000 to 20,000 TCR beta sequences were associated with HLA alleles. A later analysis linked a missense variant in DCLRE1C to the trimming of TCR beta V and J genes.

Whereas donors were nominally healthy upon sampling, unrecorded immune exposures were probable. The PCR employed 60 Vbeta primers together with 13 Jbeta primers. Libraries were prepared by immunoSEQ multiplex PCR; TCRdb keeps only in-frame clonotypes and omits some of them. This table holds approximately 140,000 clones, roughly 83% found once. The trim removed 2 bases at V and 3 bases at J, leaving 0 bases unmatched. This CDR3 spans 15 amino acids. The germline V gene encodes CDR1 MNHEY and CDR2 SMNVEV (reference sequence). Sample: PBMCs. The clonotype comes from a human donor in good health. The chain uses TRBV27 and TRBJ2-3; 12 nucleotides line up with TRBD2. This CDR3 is CASSLGTSGTDTQYF. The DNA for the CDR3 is TGTGCCAGCAGTTTAGGGACTAGCGGGACAGATACGCAGTATTTT.